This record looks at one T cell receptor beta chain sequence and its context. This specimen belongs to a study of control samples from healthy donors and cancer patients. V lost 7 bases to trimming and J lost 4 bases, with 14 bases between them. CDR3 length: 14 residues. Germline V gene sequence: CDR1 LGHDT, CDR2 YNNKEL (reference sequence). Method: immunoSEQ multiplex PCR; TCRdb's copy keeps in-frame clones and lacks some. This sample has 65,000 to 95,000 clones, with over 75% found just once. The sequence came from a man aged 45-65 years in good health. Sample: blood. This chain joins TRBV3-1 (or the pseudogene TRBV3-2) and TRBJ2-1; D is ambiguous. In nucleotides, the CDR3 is TGTGCCAGCAACCCAGTAGGCCAGTACAATGAGCAGTTCTTC. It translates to CASNPVGQYNEQFF.